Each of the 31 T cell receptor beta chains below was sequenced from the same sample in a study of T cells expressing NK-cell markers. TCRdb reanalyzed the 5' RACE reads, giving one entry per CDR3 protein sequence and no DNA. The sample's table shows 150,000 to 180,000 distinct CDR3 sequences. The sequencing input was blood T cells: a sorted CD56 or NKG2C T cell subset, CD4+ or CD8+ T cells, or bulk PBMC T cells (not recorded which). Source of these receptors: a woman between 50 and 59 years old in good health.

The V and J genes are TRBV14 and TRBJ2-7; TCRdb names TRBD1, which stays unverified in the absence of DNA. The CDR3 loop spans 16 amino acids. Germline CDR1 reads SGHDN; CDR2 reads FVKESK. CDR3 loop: CASSQEGSQGAYEQYF.

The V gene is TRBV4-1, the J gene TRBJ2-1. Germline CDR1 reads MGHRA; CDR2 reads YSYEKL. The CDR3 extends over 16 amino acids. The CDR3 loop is CASSPLGFGSYNEQFF.

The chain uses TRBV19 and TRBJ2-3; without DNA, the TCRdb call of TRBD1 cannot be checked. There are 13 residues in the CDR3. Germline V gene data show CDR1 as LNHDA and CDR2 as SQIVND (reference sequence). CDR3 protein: CASSMGVPDTQYF.

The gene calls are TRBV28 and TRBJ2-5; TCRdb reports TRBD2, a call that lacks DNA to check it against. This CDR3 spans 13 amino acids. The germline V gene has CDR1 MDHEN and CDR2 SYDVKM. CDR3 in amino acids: CASRLAGGETQYF.

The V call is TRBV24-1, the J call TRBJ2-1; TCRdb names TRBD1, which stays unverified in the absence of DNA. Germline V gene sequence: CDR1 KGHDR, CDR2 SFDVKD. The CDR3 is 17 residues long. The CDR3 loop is CATSDLGTGRSYNEQFF.

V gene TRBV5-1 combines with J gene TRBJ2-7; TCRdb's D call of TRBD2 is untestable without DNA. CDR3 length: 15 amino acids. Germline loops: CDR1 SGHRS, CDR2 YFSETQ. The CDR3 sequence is CASSRASGTQDEQYF.

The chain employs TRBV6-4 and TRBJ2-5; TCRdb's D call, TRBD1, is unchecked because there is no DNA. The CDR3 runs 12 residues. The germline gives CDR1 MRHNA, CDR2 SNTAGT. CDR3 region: CALGTDQETQYF.

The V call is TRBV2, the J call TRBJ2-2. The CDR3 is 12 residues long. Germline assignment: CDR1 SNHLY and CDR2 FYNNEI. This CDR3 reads CASSQRTGELFF.

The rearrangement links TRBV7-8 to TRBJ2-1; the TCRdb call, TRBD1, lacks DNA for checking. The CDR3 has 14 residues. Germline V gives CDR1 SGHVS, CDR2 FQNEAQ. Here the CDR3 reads CAIEWGHTGNEQFF.

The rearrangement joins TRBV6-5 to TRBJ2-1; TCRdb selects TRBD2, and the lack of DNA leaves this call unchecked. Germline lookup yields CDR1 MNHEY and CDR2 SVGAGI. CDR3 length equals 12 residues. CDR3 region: CASSGRVNEQFF.

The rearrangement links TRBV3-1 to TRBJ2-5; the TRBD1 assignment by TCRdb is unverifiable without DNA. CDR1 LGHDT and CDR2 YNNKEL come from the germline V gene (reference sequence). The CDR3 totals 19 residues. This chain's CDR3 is CASSQREFIRDSHQETQYF.

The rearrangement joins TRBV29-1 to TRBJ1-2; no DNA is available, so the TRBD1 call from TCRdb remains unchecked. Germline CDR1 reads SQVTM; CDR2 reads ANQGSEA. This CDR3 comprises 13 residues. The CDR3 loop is CSVPRPGDYGYTF. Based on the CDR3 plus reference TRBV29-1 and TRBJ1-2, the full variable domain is SAVISQKPSRDICQRGTSLTIQCQVDSQVTMMFWYRQQPGQSLTLIATANQGSEATYESGFVIDKFPISRPNLTFSTLTVSNMSPEDSSIYLCSVPRPGDYGYTFGSGTRLTVV.

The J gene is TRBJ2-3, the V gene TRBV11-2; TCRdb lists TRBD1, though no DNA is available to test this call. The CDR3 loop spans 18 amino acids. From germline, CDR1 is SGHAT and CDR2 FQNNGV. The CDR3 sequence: CASSLRRPRGAREDTQYF.

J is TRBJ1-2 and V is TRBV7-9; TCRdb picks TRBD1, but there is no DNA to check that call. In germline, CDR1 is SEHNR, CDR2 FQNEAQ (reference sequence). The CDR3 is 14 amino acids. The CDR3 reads CASSSSGTADGYTF.

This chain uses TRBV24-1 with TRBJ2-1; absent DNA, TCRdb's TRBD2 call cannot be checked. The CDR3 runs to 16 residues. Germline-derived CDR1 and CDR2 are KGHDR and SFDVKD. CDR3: CATSDLGSGTDNEQFF.

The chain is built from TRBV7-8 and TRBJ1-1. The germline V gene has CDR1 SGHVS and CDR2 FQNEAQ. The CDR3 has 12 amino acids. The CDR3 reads CAGLDLNTEAFF.

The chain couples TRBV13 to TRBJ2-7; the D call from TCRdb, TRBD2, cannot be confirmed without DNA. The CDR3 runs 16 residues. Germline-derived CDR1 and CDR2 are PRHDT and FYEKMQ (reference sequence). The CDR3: CASSSNSGWPNYEQYF.

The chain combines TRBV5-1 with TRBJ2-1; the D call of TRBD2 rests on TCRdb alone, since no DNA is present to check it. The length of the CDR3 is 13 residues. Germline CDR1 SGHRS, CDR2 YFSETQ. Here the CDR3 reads CASSPGLAWEQFF.

The CDR3: CASSQGLSTDTQYF. The chain joins TRBV5-6 to TRBJ2-3; TCRdb calls TRBD1, which cannot be checked without DNA. The CDR3 loop spans 14 amino acids. The V gene's germline CDR1 is SGHDT and CDR2 YYEEEE. Looking up the rest from reference TRBV5-6 and TRBJ2-3 gives the full variable domain: DAGVTQSPTHLIKTRGQQVTLRCSPKSGHDTVSWYQQALGQGPQFIFQYYEEEERQRGNFPDRFSGHQFPNYSSELNVNALLLGDSALYLCASSQGLSTDTQYFGPGTRLTVL.

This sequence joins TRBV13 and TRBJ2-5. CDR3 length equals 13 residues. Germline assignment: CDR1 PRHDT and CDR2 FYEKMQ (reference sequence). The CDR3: CASTKPAEETQYF.

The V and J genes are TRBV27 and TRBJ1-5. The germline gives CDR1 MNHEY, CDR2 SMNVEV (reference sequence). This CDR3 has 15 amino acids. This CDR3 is CASRYSPYSNQPQHF.

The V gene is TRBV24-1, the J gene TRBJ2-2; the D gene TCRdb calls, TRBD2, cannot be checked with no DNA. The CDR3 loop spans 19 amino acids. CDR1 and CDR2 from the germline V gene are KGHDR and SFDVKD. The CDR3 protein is CATSDSGLRDPMGIGELFF.

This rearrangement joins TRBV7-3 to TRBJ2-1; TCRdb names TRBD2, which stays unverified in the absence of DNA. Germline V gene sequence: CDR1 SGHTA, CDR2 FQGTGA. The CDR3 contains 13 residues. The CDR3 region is CASSLIASNEQFF.

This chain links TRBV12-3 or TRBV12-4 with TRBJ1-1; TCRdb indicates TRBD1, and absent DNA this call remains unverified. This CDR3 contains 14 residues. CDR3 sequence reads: CASSSTGGAPEAFF.

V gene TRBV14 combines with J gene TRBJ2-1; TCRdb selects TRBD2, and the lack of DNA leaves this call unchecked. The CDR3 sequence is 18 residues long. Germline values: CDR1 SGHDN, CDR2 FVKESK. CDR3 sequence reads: CASSQRTSGRPESNEQFF.

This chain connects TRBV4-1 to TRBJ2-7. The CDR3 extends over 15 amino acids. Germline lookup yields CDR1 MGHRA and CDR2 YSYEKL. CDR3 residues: CASSQQGQGYYEQYF.

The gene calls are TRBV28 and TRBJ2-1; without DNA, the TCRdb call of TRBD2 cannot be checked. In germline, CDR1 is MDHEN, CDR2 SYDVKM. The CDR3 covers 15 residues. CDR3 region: CASSRTLGLAGVEFF.

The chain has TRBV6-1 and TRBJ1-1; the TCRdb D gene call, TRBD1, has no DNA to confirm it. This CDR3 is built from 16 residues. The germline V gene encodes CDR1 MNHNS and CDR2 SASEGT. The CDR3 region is CASSEPGDRGQRGAFF.

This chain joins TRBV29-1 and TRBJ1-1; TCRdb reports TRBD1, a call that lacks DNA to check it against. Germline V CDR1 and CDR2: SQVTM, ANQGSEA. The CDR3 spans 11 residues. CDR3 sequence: CSVEGQGEPFF.

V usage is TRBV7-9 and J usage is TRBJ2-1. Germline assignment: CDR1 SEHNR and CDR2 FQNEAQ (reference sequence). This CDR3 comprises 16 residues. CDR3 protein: CASSSPTGLLYNEQFF.

CDR3 amino acids: CASSSDRGGDTQYF. The chain couples TRBV6-2 or TRBV6-3 to TRBJ2-3; TCRdb designates TRBD1, a call that cannot be tested without DNA. Germline-derived CDR1 and CDR2 are MNHEY and SVGEGT. The CDR3 consists of 14 residues.